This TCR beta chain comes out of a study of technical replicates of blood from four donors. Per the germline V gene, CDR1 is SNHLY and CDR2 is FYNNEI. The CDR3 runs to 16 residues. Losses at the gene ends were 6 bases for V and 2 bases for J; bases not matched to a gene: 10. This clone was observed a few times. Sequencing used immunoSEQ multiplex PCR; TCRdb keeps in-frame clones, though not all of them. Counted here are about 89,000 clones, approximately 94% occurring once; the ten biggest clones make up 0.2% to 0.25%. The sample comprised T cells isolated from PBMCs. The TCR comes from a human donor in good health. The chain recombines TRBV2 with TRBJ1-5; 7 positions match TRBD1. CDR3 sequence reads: CASRAHRGQGNQPQHF. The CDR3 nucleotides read TGTGCCAGCAGGGCCCATAGGGGGCAAGGCAATCAGCCCCAGCATTTT.